These 20 T cell receptor beta chains came from one sample sequenced in a study of T cell responses to AZD1222 COVID-19 vaccine (dated by TCRdb to the early 2020s). According to the study, the label for this sample's time point signals: baseline before first vaccination. The method behind the library was the immunoSEQ multiplex PCR assay. TCRdb carries this immuneACCESS record with in-frame sequences only. Its versions omit some clonotypes, under half of them owing to an unresolved V gene in the studies checked, with the rest unexplained. Counted in this sample were around 150,000 clones; nearly 95% of them appeared once. Approximately 2.3% of the sample goes to the ten largest clones. The material sequenced was peripheral blood, taken on day 0 of AZD1222 vaccination. Every receptor here comes from an adult in good health.

This chain uses TRBV28 with TRBJ1-6; D perhaps matches TRBD1 (5 bases). The germline gives CDR1 MDHEN, CDR2 SYDVKM. V shed 5 bases and J shed 8 bases, with 13 bases lying between them. This CDR3 has 14 amino acids. Here the CDR3 reads CASSPGFRDSPLHF. The CDR3 DNA follows: TGTGCCAGCAGTCCAGGGTTTCGGGATTCACCCCTCCACTTT. Complete variable domain (other parts from reference TRBV28 and TRBJ1-6): DVKVTQSSRYLVKRTGEKVFLECVQDMDHENMFWYRQDPGLGLRLIYFSYDVKMKEKGDIPEGYSVSREKKERFSLILESASTNQTSMYLCASSPGFRDSPLHFGNGTRLTVT.

V is TRBV10-3 and J is TRBJ1-5, with D unclear. The germline V gene encodes CDR1 ENHRY and CDR2 SYGVKD. There are 13 residues in the CDR3. Trimming removed 0 bases from V and 7 bases from J, with 7 bases in between. In DNA form, the CDR3 reads TGTGCCATCAGTGAGTCGGAGATGCAGCCCCAGCATTTT. It codes for CAISESEMQPQHF.

The chain combines TRBV7-9 with TRBJ1-4, with a tentative D call TRBD1 (5 bases). CDR1 and CDR2 (germline): SEHNR, FQNEAQ (reference sequence). The ends were cut back, 2 bases at V and 7 bases at J, with 8 bases in the middle. There are 13 residues in the CDR3. DNA for the CDR3: TGTGCCAGCAGCTTACAGGGTAGTGAAAAACTGTTTTTT. Amino acid sequence: CASSLQGSEKLFF.

The chain recombines TRBV19 with TRBJ1-1; the match to TRBD1 covers 8 bases. Trimming took 4 bases from V and 10 from J; bases not matched to a gene: 11. CDR3 length equals 14 residues. Germline V gene sequence: CDR1 LNHDA, CDR2 SQIVND (reference sequence). In nucleotides, the CDR3 is TGTGCCAGTAGTAGTCGGACAGGGATCGTCTTAGCTTTCTTT. It yields the protein CASSSRTGIVLAFF.

CDR3 protein: CASSSGLSNTEAFF. CDR3 in DNA: TGTGCCAGCAGCTCGGGACTCTCGAACACTGAAGCTTTCTTT. This rearrangement joins TRBV7-8 to TRBJ1-1, with D possibly being TRBD1 (5 bases). V gave up 4 bases and J gave up 1 base, with 10 bases separating them. Germline assignment: CDR1 SGHVS and CDR2 FQNEAQ. The CDR3 spans 14 residues.

The chain combines TRBV15 with TRBJ2-7, with 11 positions matching TRBD2. Germline trimming cut 1 base from V and 1 base from J; bases unmatched to any gene: 3. The germline CDR1 and CDR2 sequences are LNHNV and YYDKDF (reference sequence). The CDR3 covers 16 residues. The CDR3 DNA sequence: TGTGCCACCAGCAGAGGGGGGACTAGCGGTTCCTACGAGCAGTACTTC. This encodes CATSRGGTSGSYEQYF.

This chain links TRBV6-2 or TRBV6-3 with TRBJ1-1; D call uncertain. Germline lookup yields CDR1 MNHEY and CDR2 SVGEGT. This CDR3 has 13 residues. V was clipped by 5 bases and J by 0 bases, with 7 bases between them. This CDR3 is CASSPSLNTEAFF. The DNA for the CDR3 is TGTGCCAGCAGTCCGTCCCTGAACACTGAAGCTTTCTTT.

The V gene is TRBV6-1, the J gene TRBJ1-2, with D possibly matching TRBD1 (6 bases). This CDR3 is 15 amino acids long. The V end was cut by 3 bases, the J end by 4 bases, with 15 bases between. Per germline, CDR1 MNHNS and CDR2 SASEGT. This CDR3 is CASSETGGEGYGYTF. CDR3 sequence (DNA): TGTGCCAGCAGTGAGACAGGAGGGGAAGGCTATGGCTACACCTTC.

The chain is built from TRBV14 and TRBJ2-3, with 8 bases fitting TRBD2. The CDR3 has 15 residues. The J segment lost 2 bases and the V segment lost 4 bases, leaving 5 bases of the junction unmatched. Germline assignment: CDR1 SGHDN and CDR2 FVKESK. CDR3 sequence (DNA): TGTGCCAGCAGCCTGCGGACTAGCACCACAGATACGCAGTATTTT. Translated: CASSLRTSTTDTQYF.

V and J are TRBV7-2 and TRBJ2-3; 8 bases line up with TRBD2. The CDR3 has 13 residues. Germline V CDR1 and CDR2: SGHTA, FQGNSA. The junction had 12 bases not matched to a gene; V was cut back by 5 bases and J by 14 bases. The CDR3 sequence: CASSEEGWTSLYF. The CDR3 DNA reads TGTGCCAGCAGCGAAGAGGGCTGGACTAGCCTGTATTTT.

CDR3 sequence (DNA): TGTGCCAGCAGCGTAGCGGTAGGGGGCAGACCGAACTCCTACAATGAGCAGTTCTTC. Encoded protein: CASSVAVGGRPNSYNEQFF. The chain joins TRBV9 to TRBJ2-1, with TRBD1 matching over 7 bases. The CDR3 spans 19 residues. The germline CDR1 and CDR2 sequences are SGDLS and YYNGEE. The V and J ends lost 0 bases and 0 bases, in that order; junction bases with no gene match: 12.

This clone has only one observation. The CDR3 loop is CASSQQGLSYNEQFF. Here the CDR3 DNA reads TGTGCCAGCAGCCAACAGGGGCTATCCTACAATGAGCAGTTCTTC. The V and J genes are TRBV3-1 (or the pseudogene TRBV3-2) and TRBJ2-1, with D possibly TRBD1 on 6 matching bases. CDR1 is LGHDT and CDR2 is YNNKEL in the germline V gene (reference sequence). The length of the CDR3 is 15 residues. V shed 2 bases and J shed 1 base, with 9 bases lying between them.

The chain joins TRBV4-1 to TRBJ1-3; 7 bases line up with TRBD1. Looked up from germline, CDR1 is MGHRA and CDR2 is YSYEKL. The CDR3 runs 15 residues. The V segment lost 0 bases and the J segment 8 bases; nucleotides outside the gene matches: 7. This CDR3 reads CASSQEEGGRDTIYF. In nucleotides, the CDR3 is TGCGCCAGCAGCCAAGAGGAAGGGGGCAGGGACACCATATATTTT.

CDR3 protein: CAISGGTGDEKLFF. CDR3 nucleotides: TGTGCCATCAGTGGGGGGACAGGGGATGAAAAACTGTTTTTT. The J gene is TRBJ1-4, the V gene TRBV10-3; the match to TRBD1 covers 10 bases. The CDR3 runs 14 residues. Germline CDR1 and CDR2: ENHRY and SYGVKD. After removal of 4 bases from V and 6 bases from J, the junction contained 2 bases not matched to a gene.

V is TRBV7-9 and J is TRBJ2-1; 10 bases agree with TRBD2. V was pared by 1 base and J by 6 bases, with 6 bases of the junction left unmatched. The CDR3 runs 16 residues. Germline CDR1 SEHNR, CDR2 FQNEAQ (reference sequence). The DNA of the CDR3 is TGTGCCAGCAGCTTAGAGTCCCTAGCGGGAGCCAATGAGCAGTTCTTC. Protein: CASSLESLAGANEQFF. Full variable domain (missing parts from reference TRBV7-9 and TRBJ2-1): DTGVSQNPRHKITKRGQNVTFRCDPISEHNRLYWYRQTLGQGPEFLTYFQNEAQLEKSRLLSDRFSAERPKGSFSTLEIQRTEQGDSAMYLCASSLESLAGANEQFFGPGTRLTVL.

Here the CDR3 reads CASGLGQWETQYF. The CDR3 nucleotides are TGTGCTAGTGGTTTAGGGCAGTGGGAGACCCAGTACTTC. The genes are TRBV12-5 and TRBJ2-5; D call uncertain. The V and J ends lost 3 bases and 5 bases respectively, with 10 bases between them. Germline CDR1 LGHNT, CDR2 FRNRAP. The CDR3 is 13 residues long.

V usage is TRBV4-3 and J usage is TRBJ2-7; 7 positions agree with TRBD2. After removal of 2 bases from V and 1 base from J, the junction contained 11 bases not matched to a gene. CDR1 and CDR2 from the germline V gene are LGHNA and YSLEER. This CDR3 is built from 17 residues. CDR3 protein: CASSQLLGSGGSYEQYF. Written as DNA, the CDR3 is TGCGCCAGCAGCCAACTACTAGGCTCCGGGGGGTCCTACGAGCAGTACTTC.

The chain uses TRBV5-4 and TRBJ2-3, with 14 bases identical to TRBD2. The CDR3 length is 18 residues. Trimming took 3 bases from V and 0 from J; bases not matched to a gene: 6. Per the germline V gene, CDR1 is SGHNT and CDR2 is YYREEE (reference sequence). CDR3 protein: CASSSGTSGSPSTDTQYF. The CDR3 DNA is TGTGCCAGCAGCTCCGGGACTAGCGGGAGCCCTAGCACAGATACGCAGTATTTT. The full variable domain, rest sourced from reference TRBV5-4 and TRBJ2-3, is ETGVTQSPTHLIKTRGQQVTLRCSSQSGHNTVSWYQQALGQGPQFIFQYYREEENGRGNFPPRFSGLQFPNYSSELNVNALELDDSALYLCASSSGTSGSPSTDTQYFGPGTRLTVL.

The V call is TRBV19, the J call TRBJ2-1; D perhaps matches TRBD2 (6 bases). Trimming left V 6 bases short and J 4 bases short, with 13 bases between. Per germline, CDR1 LNHDA and CDR2 SQIVND (reference sequence). The CDR3 contains 14 residues. The CDR3 spells CASSGGNQYNEQFF. The CDR3 bases are TGTGCCAGTAGCGGAGGGAACCAATACAATGAGCAGTTCTTC.

CDR3 residues: CASSVNRNNEQFF. The DNA for the CDR3 is TGTGCCAGCAGCGTAAACCGGAACAATGAGCAGTTCTTC. This chain connects TRBV11-2 to TRBJ2-1, with D uncertain. The germline V gene encodes CDR1 SGHAT and CDR2 FQNNGV. The CDR3 sequence is 13 residues long. Trimming removed 5 bases from V and 5 bases from J, with 10 bases in between.